This T cell receptor (beta chain) was documented in a study of blood T cell repertoires in COVID-19. TCRdb keeps only in-frame clones here, not all; method: immunoSEQ multiplex PCR. The table records fewer than 250,000 clones, roughly 84% of them present only once. This CDR3 has 11 residues. The V gene end was trimmed by 8 bases and the J gene end by 4 bases; junction bases not matched to a gene: 3. CDR1 DFQATT and CDR2 SNEGSKA come from the germline V gene (reference sequence). The receptor's source is a human donor in a cohort sampled during active COVID-19. The J gene is TRBJ1-2, the V gene TRBV20-1; TRBD1 matches 8 bases. The source material was peripheral blood. Written as DNA, the CDR3 is TGCAGTCCCGGGACAGGCTATGGCTACACCTTC. It specifies CSPGTGYGYTF.